The rows below give T cell receptor beta chains drawn from one sample of a study of shared clonotypes between healthy human individuals. The protocol was immunoSEQ multiplex PCR, while the TCRdb copy is restricted to in-frame clones and leaves out a portion. Among 400,000 to 600,000 clones listed, 90% to 96% were seen once. The sequenced material came from naive CD4+ T cells sorted from blood. The receptors stem from a woman in her thirties in good health. CDR3s include the opening cysteine and the closing phenylalanine or tryptophan. A D gene is named only where the DNA matches it firmly. Expanded clones get a size class; other rows say once, few or many, or leave the size out.

>-|TRBV2|TRBD1|TRBJ2-7
TGTGCCAGACGAAAGCCGGGGACAGGGGGCGATGAGCAGTACTTC
CARRKPGTGGDEQYF
>-|TRBV7-6|-|TRBJ1-1
TGTGCCAGCAGCACCGACAGGAAACTCGAAGCTTTCTTT
CASSTDRKLEAFF
>-|TRBV2|-|TRBJ1-4
TGTGCCAGCATCAGGTCGGGGAGGGGAACTAATGAAAAACTGTTTTTT
CASIRSGRGTNEKLFF
>-|TRBV7-2|-|TRBJ2-1
TGTGCCAGCAGCTTAGCAGTACCCCGCGTCTACAATGAGCAGTTCTTC
CASSLAVPRVYNEQFF
>-|TRBV25-1|TRBD1|TRBJ2-3
TGTGCCAGCAGTGTGACAGGGGGCACAGATACGCAGTATTTT
CASSVTGGTDTQYF
>-|TRBV10-2|-|TRBJ1-5
TGCGCCAGCAGTGACAGTCATAATCAGCCCCAGCATTTT
CASSDSHNQPQHF
>-|TRBV5-1|-|TRBJ2-7
TGCGCCAGCAGCTTGGCCGCCGATAACGAGCAGTACTTC
CASSLAADNEQYF
>-|TRBV4-1|TRBD2|TRBJ2-2
TGCGCCAGCAGCCGAGCGACTAGCGCGAACACCGGGGAGCTGTTTTTT
CASSRATSANTGELFF
>-|TRBV6-1|TRBD1|TRBJ2-5
TGTGCCAGCAGTGAAATGACAGGGGGGCAAGAGACCCAGTACTTC
CASSEMTGGQETQYF
>-|TRBV5-1|TRBD2|TRBJ2-1
TGCGCCAGCAGCGTGACCGCCACTAGCGGGACTTTTGAGCAGTTCTTC
CASSVTATSGTFEQFF
>-|TRBV5-4|TRBD1|TRBJ2-3
TGTGCCAGCAGAACCGGGACAGGGGTCACAGATACGCAGTATTTT
CASRTGTGVTDTQYF
>once|TRBV5-1|-|TRBJ1-1
TGCGCCAGCAGCTTGTTACAGGGAGCGAACACTGAAGCTTTCTTT
CASSLLQGANTEAFF
>-|TRBV6-1|TRBD2|TRBJ2-7
TGTGCCAGCAGTGAGCCCGGACTAGCCACCTACGAGCAGTACTTC
CASSEPGLATYEQYF
>-|TRBV5-1|TRBD1|TRBJ2-2
TGCGCCAGCAGCTTTACAGGGGATCAAGTCGGGGAGCTGTTTTTT
CASSFTGDQVGELFF
>-|TRBV5-5|TRBD2|TRBJ2-7
TGTGCCAGCAGCCCCAGCTTAGCGGGGCCGATCTACGAGCAGTACTTC
CASSPSLAGPIYEQYF
>-|TRBV19|TRBD1|TRBJ1-3
TGTGCCAGTAGACAGGGGACTGGAAACACCATATATTTT
CASRQGTGNTIYF
>once|TRBV6-5|-|TRBJ1-5
TGTGCCAGCAGTTATCGGGCAGCTCCGTGGCCCCAGCATTTT
CASSYRAAPWPQHF
>-|TRBV18|-|TRBJ2-6
TGTGCCAGCTCACCAGCTTCGGAGGGGTGGGCCAACGTCCTGACTTTC
CASSPASEGWANVLTF
>once|TRBV23-1|TRBD2|TRBJ2-2
TGCGCCAGCAGTCAATCGTGGTCGGCTAGCGGGACTAGGATGAACACCGGGGAGCTGTTTTTT
CASSQSWSASGTRMNTGELFF
>-|TRBV19|TRBD1|TRBJ1-5
TGTGCCAGCACTAAGGACAGGGGAGGTCAGCCCCAGCATTTT
CASTKDRGGQPQHF
>-|TRBV6-1|TRBD1|TRBJ1-5
TGTGCCAGCAGCGAGGGGGGGACAGGGAATCAGCCCCAGCATTTT
CASSEGGTGNQPQHF
>-|TRBV27|-|TRBJ2-5
TGTGCCAGCAGTTTCCATTACCAAGAGACCCAGTACTTC
CASSFHYQETQYF
>-|TRBV10-3|-|TRBJ2-1
TGTGCCATCAGTGCCCAGGGATATAGTGAGCAGTTCTTC
CAISAQGYSEQFF
>-|TRBV28|TRBD1|TRBJ1-3
TGTGCCACCGCTGACAGGGTCTCTGGAAACACCATATATTTT
CATADRVSGNTIYF
>-|TRBV6-5|-|TRBJ2-1
TGTGCCAGCTCGCGGACCAGGGCTGAAAATGAGCAGTTCTTC
CASSRTRAENEQFF
>-|TRBV19|-|TRBJ2-5
TGTGCCAGTAGTACCCTCCCCCTCACACTAGGCGCTGGAGAGACCCAGTACTTC
CASSTLPLTLGAGETQYF
>once|TRBV9|TRBD2|TRBJ2-2
TGTGCCAGCAGCGTAGAGTGGACTAGCACCGGGGAGCTGTTTTTT
CASSVEWTSTGELFF
>-|TRBV19|TRBD2|TRBJ2-3
TGTGCCAGTAGTTCCCTAGCGGGTCGCACAGATACGCAGTATTTT
CASSSLAGRTDTQYF
>once|TRBV5-1|TRBD1|TRBJ2-7
TGCGCCAGCAGCGTCAGGACAGGGGGAATCTACGAGCAGTACTTC
CASSVRTGGIYEQYF
>-|TRBV5-1|TRBD2|TRBJ2-3
TGCGCCAGCAGCTTGACTAGCGGACCTAGCACAGATACGCAGTATTTT
CASSLTSGPSTDTQYF
>-|TRBV9|TRBD1|TRBJ2-2
TGTGCCAGCAGCCCCCCCGGACAGGAAGTAACGAACACCGGGGAGCTGTTTTTT
CASSPPGQEVTNTGELFF
>-|TRBV30|-|TRBJ1-6
TGTGCCTGGAGCCTTCTAAGGGGGAGCTCCTATAATTCACCCCTCCACTTT
CAWSLLRGSSYNSPLHF
>-|TRBV9|TRBD2|TRBJ2-5
TGTGCCAGCAGCGCCCAGCGGGAGTGGGAGACCCAGTACTTC
CASSAQREWETQYF
>-|TRBV11-1|TRBD1|TRBJ2-7
TGTGCCAGCAGACTCGACAGGGTCCCCTACGAGCAGTACTTC
CASRLDRVPYEQYF
>-|TRBV5-1|-|TRBJ1-4
TGCGCCAGCAGCTTAGGACAGTCTAGTAATGAAAAACTGTTTTTT
CASSLGQSSNEKLFF
>-|TRBV11-1|TRBD2|TRBJ2-1
TGTGCCAGCTCCGAGCCCCCTAGCGGGAGGGGGCTTGAGCAGTTCTTC
CASSEPPSGRGLEQFF
>-|TRBV27|-|TRBJ2-1
TGTGCCAGCAGTTCGTTTTCGAGACAGAGCTCCTACAATGAGCAGTTCTTC
CASSSFSRQSSYNEQFF
>-|TRBV2|-|TRBJ2-3
TGTGCCAGCAGTGCTTTGAGTGATACGCAGTATTTT
CASSALSDTQYF
>-|TRBV5-1|TRBD2|TRBJ2-3
TGCGCCAGCAGCTGGGGGGGAGAACGGACAGATACGCAGTATTTT
CASSWGGERTDTQYF
>-|TRBV5-1|-|TRBJ2-7
TGCGCCAGCAGGCAGGGGTTCTCCTACGAGCAGTACTTC
CASRQGFSYEQYF
>-|TRBV15|-|TRBJ2-7
TGTGCCACCAGCAGTAGGAAGAAAAAGGACCCCCGATCCGGCTCCTACGAGCAGTACTTC
CATSSRKKKDPRSGSYEQYF
>-|TRBV18|TRBD2|TRBJ2-1
TGTGCCAGCTCACTTAGCGGGAGTCTCGGCAATGAGCAGTTCTTC
CASSLSGSLGNEQFF
>-|TRBV19|TRBD1|TRBJ1-1
TGTGCCAGTAGGCTAACAGGGGCTGGAACTGAAGCTTTCTTT
CASRLTGAGTEAFF
>-|TRBV28|-|TRBJ1-3
TGTGCCAGTCAGGGATCTGGAAACACCATATATTTT
CASQGSGNTIYF
>-|TRBV4-1|-|TRBJ2-1
TGCGCCAGCAGCCAAGGGACCGCTAGTGTGACTATTTTGTACAATGAGCAGTTCTTC
CASSQGTASVTILYNEQFF
>once|TRBV7-2|TRBD1|TRBJ1-2
TGTGCCAGCAGCTTTGATTCGACAGGGGGTGAGGGCTACACCTTC
CASSFDSTGGEGYTF